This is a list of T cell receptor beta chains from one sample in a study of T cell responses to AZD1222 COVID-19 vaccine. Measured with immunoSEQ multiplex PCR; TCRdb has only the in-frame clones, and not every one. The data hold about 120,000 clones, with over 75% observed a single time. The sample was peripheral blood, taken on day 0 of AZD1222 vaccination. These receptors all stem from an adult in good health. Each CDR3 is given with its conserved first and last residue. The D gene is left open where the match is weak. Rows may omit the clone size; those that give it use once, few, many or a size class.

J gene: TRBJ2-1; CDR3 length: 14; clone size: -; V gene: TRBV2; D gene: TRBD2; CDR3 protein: CASAGTRGYNEQFF; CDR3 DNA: TGTGCCAGTGCCGGGACTAGGGGTTACAATGAGCAGTTCTTC
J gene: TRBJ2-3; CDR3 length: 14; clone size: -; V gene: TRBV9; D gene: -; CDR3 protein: CASSVRQAGDTQYF; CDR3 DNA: TGTGCCAGCAGCGTAAGGCAGGCGGGAGATACGCAGTATTTT
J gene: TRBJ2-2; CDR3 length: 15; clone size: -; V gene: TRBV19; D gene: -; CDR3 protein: CASSIYGTNTGELFF; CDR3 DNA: TGTGCCAGTAGTATATATGGGACGAACACCGGGGAGCTGTTTTTT
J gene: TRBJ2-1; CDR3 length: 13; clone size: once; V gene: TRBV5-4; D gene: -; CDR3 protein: CASSLGGYDEQFF; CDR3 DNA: TGTGCCAGCAGCTTGGGGGGATACGATGAGCAGTTCTTC
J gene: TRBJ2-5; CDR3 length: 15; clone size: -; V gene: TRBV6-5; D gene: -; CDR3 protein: CASSPWRGIQETQYF; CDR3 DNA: TGTGCCAGCAGTCCGTGGCGTGGGATCCAAGAGACCCAGTACTTC
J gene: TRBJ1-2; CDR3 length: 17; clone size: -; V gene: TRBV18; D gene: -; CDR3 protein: CASSPPNILLANYGYTF; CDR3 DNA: TGTGCCAGCTCACCACCGAACATCCTCCTGGCTAACTATGGCTACACCTTC
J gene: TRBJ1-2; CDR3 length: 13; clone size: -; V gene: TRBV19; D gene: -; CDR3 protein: CASSETGAYGYTF; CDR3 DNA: TGTGCCAGTAGTGAGACAGGCGCCTATGGCTACACCTTC
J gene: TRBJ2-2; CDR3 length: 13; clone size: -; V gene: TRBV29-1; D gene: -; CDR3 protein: CSVRLGRTGELFF; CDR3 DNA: TGCAGCGTCCGACTAGGGAGGACCGGGGAGCTGTTTTTT
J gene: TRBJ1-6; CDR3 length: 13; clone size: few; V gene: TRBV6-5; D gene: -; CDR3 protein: CASREDTGSPLHF; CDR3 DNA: TGTGCCAGCAGAGAGGATACGGGTTCACCCCTCCACTTT
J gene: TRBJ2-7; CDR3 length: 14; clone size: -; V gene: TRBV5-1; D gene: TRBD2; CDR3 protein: CASSGLAGAYEQYF; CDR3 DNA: TGCGCCAGCAGCGGACTAGCGGGGGCCTACGAGCAGTACTTC
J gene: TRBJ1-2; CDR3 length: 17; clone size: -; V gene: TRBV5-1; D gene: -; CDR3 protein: CASSLALLGQGTYGYTF; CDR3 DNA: TGCGCCAGCAGCTTGGCCCTGTTGGGGCAGGGGACCTATGGCTACACCTTC
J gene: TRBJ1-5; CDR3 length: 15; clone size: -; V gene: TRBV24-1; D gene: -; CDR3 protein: CATSDGGTGNQPQHF; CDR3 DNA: TGTGCCACCAGTGATGGGGGGACCGGTAATCAGCCCCAGCATTTT
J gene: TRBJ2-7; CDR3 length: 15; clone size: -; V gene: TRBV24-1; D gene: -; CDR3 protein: CATSDSWWGGYEQYF; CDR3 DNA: TGTGCCACCAGTGACTCCTGGTGGGGCGGCTACGAGCAGTACTTC
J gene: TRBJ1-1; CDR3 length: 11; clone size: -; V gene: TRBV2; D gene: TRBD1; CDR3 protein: CAGQGGGEAFF; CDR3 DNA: TGTGCCGGACAGGGTGGGGGAGAAGCTTTCTTT
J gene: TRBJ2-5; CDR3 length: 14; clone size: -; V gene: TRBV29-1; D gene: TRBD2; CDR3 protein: CSVGTSGTRETQYF; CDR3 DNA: TGCAGCGTCGGGACTAGCGGGACCCGTGAGACCCAGTACTTC
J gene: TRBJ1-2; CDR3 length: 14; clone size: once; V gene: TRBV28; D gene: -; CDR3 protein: CASRTAGFSYGYTF; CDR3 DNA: TGTGCCAGCAGAACCGCGGGGTTTAGCTATGGCTACACCTTC
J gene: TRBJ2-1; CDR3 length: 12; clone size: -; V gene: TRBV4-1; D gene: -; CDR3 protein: CASSQAPNEQFF; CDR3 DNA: TGCGCCAGCAGCCAAGCTCCCAATGAGCAGTTCTTC
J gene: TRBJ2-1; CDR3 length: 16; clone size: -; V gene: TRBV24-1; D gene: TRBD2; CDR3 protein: CATSDRLAGRDNEQFF; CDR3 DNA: TGTGCCACCAGTGACAGACTAGCGGGAAGAGACAATGAGCAGTTCTTC
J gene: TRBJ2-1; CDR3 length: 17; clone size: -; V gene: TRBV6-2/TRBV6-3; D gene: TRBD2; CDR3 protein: CASSYYGRAQLGNEQFF; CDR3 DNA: TGTGCCAGCAGTTACTACGGGAGGGCCCAGTTAGGCAATGAGCAGTTCTTC
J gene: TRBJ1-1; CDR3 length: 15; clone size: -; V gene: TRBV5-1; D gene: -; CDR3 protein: CASSYSQGSYTEAFF; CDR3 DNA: TGCGCCAGCAGCTATAGCCAGGGTTCGTACACTGAAGCTTTCTTT
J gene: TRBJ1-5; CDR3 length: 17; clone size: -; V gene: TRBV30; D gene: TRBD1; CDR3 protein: CAWSPFPRDRDDQPQHF; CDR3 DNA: TGTGCCTGGTCCCCCTTCCCCCGGGACAGGGACGATCAGCCCCAGCATTTT
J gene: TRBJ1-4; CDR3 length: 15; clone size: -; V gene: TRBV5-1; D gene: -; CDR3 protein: CASRKGPATNEKLFF; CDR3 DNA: TGCGCCAGCAGGAAGGGACCCGCAACTAATGAAAAACTGTTTTTT
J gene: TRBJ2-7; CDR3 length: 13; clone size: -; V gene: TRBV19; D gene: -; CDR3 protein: CASSIARSYEQYF; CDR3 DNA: TGTGCCAGTAGTATAGCCAGGAGCTACGAGCAGTACTTC
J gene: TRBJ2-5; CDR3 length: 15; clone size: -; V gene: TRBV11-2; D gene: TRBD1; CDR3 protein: CASSNSQGEKQTQYF; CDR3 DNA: TGTGCCAGCAGCAACTCTCAGGGGGAAAAGCAGACCCAGTACTTC
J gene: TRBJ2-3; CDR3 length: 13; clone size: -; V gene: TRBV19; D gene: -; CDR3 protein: CASSGPPGDTQYF; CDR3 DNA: TGTGCCAGTAGTGGCCCCCCAGGAGATACGCAGTATTTT
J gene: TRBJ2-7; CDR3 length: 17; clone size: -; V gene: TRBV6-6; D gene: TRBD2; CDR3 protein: CASSPWGGGRTSYEQYF; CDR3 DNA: TGTGCCAGCAGTCCTTGGGGAGGCGGGAGAACAAGCTACGAGCAGTACTTC
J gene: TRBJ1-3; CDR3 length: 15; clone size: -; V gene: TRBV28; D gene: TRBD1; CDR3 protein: CASSWTGSSGNTIYF; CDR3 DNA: TGTGCCAGCAGCTGGACAGGGAGCTCTGGAAACACCATATATTTT